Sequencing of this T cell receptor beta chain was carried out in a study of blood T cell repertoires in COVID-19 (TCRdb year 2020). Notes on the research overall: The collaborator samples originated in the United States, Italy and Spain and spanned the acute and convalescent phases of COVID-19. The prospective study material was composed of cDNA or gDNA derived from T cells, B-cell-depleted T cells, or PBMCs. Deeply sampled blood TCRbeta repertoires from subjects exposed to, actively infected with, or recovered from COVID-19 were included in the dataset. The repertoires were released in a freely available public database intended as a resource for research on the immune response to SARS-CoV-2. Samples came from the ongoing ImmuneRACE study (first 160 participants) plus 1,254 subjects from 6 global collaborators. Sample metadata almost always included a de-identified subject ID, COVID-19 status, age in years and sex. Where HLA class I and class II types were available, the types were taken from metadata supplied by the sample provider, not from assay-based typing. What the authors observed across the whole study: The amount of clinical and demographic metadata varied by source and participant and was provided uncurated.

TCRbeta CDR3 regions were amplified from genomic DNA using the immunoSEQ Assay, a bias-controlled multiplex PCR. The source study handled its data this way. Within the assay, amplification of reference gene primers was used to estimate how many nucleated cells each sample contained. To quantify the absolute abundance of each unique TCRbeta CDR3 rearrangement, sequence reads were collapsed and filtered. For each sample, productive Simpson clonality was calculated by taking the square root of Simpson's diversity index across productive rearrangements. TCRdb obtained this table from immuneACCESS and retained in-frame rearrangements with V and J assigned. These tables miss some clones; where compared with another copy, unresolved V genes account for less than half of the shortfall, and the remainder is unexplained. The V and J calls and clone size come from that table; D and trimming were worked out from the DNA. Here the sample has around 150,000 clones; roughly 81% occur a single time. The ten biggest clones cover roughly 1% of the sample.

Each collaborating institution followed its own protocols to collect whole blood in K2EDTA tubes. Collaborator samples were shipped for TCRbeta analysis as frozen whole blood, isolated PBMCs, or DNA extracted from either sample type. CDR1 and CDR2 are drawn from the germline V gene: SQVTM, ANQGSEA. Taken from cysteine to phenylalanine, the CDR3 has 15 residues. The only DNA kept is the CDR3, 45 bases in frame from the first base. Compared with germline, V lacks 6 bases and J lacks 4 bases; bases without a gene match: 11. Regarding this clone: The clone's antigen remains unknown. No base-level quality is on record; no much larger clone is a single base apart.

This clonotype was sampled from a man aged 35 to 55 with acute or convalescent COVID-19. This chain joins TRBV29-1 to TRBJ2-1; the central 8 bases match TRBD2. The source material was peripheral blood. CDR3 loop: CSVVAGTRGYNEQFF. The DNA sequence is TGCAGCGTCGTAGCCGGGACTAGAGGATACAATGAGCAGTTCTTC.